This T cell receptor (beta chain) was observed in a study of blood T cell repertoires in COVID-19. For the study at large: Samples came from the United States, Italy and Spain, spanning acute and convalescent COVID-19. In each case, the material was cDNA or gDNA derived from T cells, B-cell-depleted T cells, or PBMCs.

TCRdb keeps only in-frame clones here, not all; method: immunoSEQ multiplex PCR. The sample lists hundreds of thousands of clones, roughly 90% seen once, with almost 1.5% in the top ten. Trimming left V 2 bases short and J 0 bases short, with 7 bases between. The germline V gene has CDR1 SGHRS and CDR2 YFSETQ. The CDR3 sequence is 14 residues long. This sequence originates from a woman in her 30s with active or convalescent COVID-19. The rearrangement links TRBV5-1 to TRBJ2-3; no reliable D call. The specimen was peripheral blood. The CDR3 nucleotides are TGCGCCAGCAGCTTCTCGAGTAGCACAGATACGCAGTATTTT. It codes for CASSFSSSTDTQYF. Drawing the rest from reference TRBV5-1 and TRBJ2-3, the complete variable domain is KAGVTQTPRYLIKTRGQQVTLSCSPISGHRSVSWYQQTPGQGLQFLFEYFSETQRNKGNFPGRFSGRQFSNSRSEMNVSTLELGDSALYLCASSFSSSTDTQYFGPGTRLTVL.